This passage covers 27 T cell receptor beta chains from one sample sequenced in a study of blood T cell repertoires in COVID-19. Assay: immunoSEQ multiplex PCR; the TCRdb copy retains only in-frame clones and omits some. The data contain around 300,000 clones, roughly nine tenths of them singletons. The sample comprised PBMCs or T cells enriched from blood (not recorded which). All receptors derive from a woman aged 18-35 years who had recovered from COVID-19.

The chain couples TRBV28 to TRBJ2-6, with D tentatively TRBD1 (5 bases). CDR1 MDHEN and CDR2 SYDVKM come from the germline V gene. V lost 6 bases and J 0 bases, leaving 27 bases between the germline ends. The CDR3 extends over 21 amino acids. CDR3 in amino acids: CASSPSSSRVSLHSGANVLTF. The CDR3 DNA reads TGTGCCAGCAGCCCTAGTAGTTCCAGGGTGTCGCTGCACTCTGGGGCCAACGTCCTGACTTTC.

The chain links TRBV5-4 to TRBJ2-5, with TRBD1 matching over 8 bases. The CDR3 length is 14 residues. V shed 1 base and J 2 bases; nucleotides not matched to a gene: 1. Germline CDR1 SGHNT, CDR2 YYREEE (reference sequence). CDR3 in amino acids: CASSLRTGQETQYF. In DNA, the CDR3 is TGTGCCAGCAGCTTGCGGACAGGGCAAGAGACCCAGTACTTC.

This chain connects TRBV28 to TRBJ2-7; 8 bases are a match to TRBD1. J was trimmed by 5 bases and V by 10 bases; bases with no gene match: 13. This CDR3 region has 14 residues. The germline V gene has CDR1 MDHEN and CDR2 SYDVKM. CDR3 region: CATRTWTGNNEQYF. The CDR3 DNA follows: TGTGCCACACGAACTTGGACAGGGAACAACGAGCAGTACTTC.

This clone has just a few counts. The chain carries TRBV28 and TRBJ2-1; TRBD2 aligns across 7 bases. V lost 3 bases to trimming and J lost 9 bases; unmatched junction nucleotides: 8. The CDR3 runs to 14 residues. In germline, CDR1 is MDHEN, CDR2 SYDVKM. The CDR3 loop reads CASSFGGSKGEQFF. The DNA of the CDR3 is TGTGCCAGCAGTTTCGGGGGGTCCAAGGGTGAGCAGTTCTTC. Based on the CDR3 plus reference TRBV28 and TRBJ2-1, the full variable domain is DVKVTQSSRYLVKRTGEKVFLECVQDMDHENMFWYRQDPGLGLRLIYFSYDVKMKEKGDIPEGYSVSREKKERFSLILESASTNQTSMYLCASSFGGSKGEQFFGPGTRLTVL.

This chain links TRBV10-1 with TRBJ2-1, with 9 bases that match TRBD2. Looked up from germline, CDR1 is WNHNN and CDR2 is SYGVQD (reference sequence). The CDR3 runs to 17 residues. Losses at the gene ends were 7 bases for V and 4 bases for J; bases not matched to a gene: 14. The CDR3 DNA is TGCGCCAGCAACCCCGGGCTATTAGCGGGGGATTACAATGAGCAGTTCTTC. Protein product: CASNPGLLAGDYNEQFF.

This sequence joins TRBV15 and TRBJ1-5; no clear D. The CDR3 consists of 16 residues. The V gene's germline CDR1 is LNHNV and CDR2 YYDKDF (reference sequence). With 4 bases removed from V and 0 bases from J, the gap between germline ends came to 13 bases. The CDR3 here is CATSNTRQNSNQPQHF. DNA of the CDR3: TGTGCCACCAGCAATACCCGACAAAATAGCAATCAGCCCCAGCATTTT.

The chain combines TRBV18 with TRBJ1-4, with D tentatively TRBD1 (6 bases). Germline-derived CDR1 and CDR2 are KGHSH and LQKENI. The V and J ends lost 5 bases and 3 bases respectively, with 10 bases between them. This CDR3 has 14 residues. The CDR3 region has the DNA TGTGCCAGCTCATCAGGGGATGCTAATGAAAAACTGTTTTTT. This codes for CASSSGDANEKLFF.

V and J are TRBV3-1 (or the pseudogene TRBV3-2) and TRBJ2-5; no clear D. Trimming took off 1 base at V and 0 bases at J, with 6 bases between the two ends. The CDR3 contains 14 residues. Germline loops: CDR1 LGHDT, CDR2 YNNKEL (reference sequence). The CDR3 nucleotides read TGTGCCAGCAGCCAAGCGTCTTACCAAGAGACCCAGTACTTC. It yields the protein CASSQASYQETQYF.

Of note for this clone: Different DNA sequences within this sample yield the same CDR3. The CDR3 coding sequence is TGTGCCAGCAGTCTACAGGGGATGAACACTGAAGCTTTCTTT. It translates to CASSLQGMNTEAFF. The gene calls are TRBV2 and TRBJ1-1; TRBD1 matches at 7 bases. After removal of 5 bases from V and 0 bases from J, the junction contained 3 bases not matched to a gene. From germline, CDR1 is SNHLY and CDR2 FYNNEI. CDR3 length equals 14 residues.

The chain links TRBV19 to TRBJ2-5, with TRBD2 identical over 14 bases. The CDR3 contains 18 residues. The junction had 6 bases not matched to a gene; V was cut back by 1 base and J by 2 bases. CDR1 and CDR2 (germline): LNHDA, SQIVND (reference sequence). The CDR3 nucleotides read TGTGCCAGTAGTATAGGCGGGACTAGCGGGGGTTCTCAAGAGACCCAGTACTTC. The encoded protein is CASSIGGTSGGSQETQYF. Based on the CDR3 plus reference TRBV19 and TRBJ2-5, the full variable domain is DGGITQSPKYLFRKEGQNVTLSCEQNLNHDAMYWYRQDPGQGLRLIYYSQIVNDFQKGDIAEGYSVSREKKESFPLTVTSAQKNPTAFYLCASSIGGTSGGSQETQYFGPGTRLLVL.

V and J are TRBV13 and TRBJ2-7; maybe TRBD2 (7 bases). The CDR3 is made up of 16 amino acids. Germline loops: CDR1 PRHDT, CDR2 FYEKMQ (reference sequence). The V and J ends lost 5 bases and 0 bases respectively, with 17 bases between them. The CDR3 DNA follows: TGTGCCAGCAGCCCCGGGGGCGGGGGCCCCTCCTACGAGCAGTACTTC. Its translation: CASSPGGGGPSYEQYF.

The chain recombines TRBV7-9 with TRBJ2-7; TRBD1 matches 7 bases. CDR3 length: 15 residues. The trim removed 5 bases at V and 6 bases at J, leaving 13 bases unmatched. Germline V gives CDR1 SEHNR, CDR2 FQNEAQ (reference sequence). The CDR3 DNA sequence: TGTGCCAGCAGCCTCGGACAGGCCCCAGGAGCCGAGCAGTACTTC. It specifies CASSLGQAPGAEQYF.

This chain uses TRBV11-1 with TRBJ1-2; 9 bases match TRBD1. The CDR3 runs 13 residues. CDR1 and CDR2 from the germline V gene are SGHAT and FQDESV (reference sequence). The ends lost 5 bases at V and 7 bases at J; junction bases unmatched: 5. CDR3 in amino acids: CASSPDRGGGYTF. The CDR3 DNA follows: TGTGCCAGCAGCCCGGACAGGGGAGGTGGCTACACCTTC.

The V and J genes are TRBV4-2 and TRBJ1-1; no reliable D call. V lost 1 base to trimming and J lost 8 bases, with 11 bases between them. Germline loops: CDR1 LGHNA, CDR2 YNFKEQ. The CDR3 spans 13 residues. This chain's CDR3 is CASSQVSNGEAFF. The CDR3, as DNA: TGTGCCAGCAGCCAAGTGTCAAACGGGGAAGCTTTCTTT.

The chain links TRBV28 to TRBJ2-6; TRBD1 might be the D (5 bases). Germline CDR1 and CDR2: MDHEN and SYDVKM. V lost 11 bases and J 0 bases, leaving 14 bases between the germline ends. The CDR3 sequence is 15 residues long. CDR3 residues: CAVRDRSSGANVLTF. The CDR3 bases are TGTGCCGTCAGAGACAGATCCTCTGGGGCCAACGTCCTGACTTTC.

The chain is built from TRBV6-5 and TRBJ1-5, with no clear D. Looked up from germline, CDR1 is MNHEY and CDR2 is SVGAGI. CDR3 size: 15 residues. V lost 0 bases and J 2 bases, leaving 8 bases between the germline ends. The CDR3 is CASSYSAVGNQPQHF. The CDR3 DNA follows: TGTGCCAGCAGTTACTCGGCGGTGGGCAATCAGCCCCAGCATTTT.

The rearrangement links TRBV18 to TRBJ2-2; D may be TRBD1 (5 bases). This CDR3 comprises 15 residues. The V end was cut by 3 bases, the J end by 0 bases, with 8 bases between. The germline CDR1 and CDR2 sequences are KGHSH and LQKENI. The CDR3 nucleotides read TGTGCCAGCTCACCGGAGACAGCGAACACCGGGGAGCTGTTTTTT. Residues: CASSPETANTGELFF.

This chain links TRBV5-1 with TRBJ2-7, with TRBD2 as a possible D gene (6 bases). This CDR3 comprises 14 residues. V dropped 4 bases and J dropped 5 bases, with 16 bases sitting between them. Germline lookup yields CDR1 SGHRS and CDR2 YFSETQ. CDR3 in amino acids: CASSLDPGGNEQYF. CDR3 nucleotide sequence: TGCGCCAGCAGCCTGGACCCAGGCGGGAACGAGCAGTACTTC.

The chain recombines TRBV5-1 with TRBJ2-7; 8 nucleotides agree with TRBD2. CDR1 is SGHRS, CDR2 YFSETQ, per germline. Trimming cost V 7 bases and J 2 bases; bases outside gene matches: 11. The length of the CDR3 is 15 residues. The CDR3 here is CASARDGRGAYEQYF. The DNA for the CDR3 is TGCGCCAGCGCCCGGGACGGGAGGGGGGCCTACGAGCAGTACTTC.

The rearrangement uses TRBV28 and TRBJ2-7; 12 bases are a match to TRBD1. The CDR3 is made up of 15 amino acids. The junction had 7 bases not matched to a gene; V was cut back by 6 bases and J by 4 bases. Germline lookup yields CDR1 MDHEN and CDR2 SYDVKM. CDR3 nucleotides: TGTGCCAGCAGACCTCCGGGACAGGGGGCTTACGAGCAGTACTTC. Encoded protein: CASRPPGQGAYEQYF.

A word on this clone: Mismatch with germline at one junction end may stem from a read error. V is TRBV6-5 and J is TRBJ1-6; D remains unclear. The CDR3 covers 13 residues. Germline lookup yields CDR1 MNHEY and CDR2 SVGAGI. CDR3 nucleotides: TGTGCCAGCAGTGACTCGAGGAATTCACCCCTCCACTTT. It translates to CASSDSRNSPLHF.

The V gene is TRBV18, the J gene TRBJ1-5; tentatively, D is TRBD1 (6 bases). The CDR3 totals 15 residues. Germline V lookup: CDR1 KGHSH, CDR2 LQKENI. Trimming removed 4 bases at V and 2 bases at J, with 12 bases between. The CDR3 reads CASSLLQGGNQPQHF. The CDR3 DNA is TGTGCCAGCTCACTACTACAGGGTGGCAATCAGCCCCAGCATTTT.

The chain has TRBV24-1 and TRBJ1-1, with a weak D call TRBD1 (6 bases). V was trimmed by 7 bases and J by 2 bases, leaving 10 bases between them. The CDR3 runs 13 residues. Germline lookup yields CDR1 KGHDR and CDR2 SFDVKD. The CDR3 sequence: CATRKGVNTEAFF. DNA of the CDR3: TGTGCCACCAGGAAGGGGGTAAACACTGAAGCTTTCTTT.

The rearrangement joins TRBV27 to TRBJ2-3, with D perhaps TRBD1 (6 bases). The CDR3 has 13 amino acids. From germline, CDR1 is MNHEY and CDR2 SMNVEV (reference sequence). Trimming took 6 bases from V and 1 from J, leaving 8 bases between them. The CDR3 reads CASRDSGTDTQYF. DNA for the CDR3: TGTGCCAGCAGGGACAGCGGCACAGATACGCAGTATTTT.

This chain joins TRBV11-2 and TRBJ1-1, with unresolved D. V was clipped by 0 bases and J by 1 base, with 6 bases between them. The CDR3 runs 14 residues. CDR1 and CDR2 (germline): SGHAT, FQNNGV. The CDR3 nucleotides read TGTGCCAGCAGCTTAGAGAGGGCGAACACTGAAGCTTTCTTT. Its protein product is CASSLERANTEAFF.

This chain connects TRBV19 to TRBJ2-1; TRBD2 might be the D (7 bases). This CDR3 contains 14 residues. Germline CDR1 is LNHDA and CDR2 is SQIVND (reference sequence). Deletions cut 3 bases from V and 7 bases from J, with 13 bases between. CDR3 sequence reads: CASSIIGGLNEQFF. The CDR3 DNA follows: TGTGCCAGTAGTATCATCGGGGGGCTGAATGAGCAGTTCTTC.

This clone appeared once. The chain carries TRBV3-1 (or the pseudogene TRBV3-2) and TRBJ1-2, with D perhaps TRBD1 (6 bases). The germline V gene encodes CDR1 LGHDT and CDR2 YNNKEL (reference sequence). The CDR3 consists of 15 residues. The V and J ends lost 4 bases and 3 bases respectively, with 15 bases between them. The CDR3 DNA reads TGTGCCAGCAGCCCCTCTTTTTCAGGGGACTATGGCTACACCTTC. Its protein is CASSPSFSGDYGYTF.